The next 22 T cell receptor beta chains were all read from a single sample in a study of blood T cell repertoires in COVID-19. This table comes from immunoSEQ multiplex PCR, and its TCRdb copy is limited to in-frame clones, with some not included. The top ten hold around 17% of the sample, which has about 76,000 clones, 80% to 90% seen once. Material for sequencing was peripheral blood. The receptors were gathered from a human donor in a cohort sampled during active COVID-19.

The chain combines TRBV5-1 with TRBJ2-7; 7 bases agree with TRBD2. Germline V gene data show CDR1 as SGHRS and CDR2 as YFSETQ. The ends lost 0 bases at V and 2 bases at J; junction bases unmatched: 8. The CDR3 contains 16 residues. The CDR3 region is CASSLAVSGLTYEQYF. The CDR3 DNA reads TGCGCCAGCAGCTTGGCCGTTAGCGGGCTAACCTACGAGCAGTACTTC.

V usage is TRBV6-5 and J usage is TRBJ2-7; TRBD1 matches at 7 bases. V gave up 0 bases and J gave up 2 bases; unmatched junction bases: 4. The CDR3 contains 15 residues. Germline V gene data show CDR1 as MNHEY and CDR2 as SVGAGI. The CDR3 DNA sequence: TGTGCCAGCAGTTACTCCTGGACAGGAACCTACGAGCAGTACTTC. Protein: CASSYSWTGTYEQYF.

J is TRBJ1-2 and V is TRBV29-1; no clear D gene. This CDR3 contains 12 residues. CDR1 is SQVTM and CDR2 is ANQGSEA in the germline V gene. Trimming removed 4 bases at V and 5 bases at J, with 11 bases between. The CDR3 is CSVGSNRYGYTF. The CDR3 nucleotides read TGCAGCGTTGGATCTAACCGTTATGGCTACACCTTC.

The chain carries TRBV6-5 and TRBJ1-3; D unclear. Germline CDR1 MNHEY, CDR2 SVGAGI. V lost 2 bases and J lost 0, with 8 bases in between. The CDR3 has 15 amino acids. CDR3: CASSYGGSSGNTIYF. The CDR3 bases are TGTGCCAGCAGTTACGGCGGGTCCTCTGGAAACACCATATATTTT.

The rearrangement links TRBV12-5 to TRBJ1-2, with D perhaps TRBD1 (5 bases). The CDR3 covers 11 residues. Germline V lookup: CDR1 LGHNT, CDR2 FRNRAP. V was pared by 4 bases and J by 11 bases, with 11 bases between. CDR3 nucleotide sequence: TGTGCTAGTGGTTCACCTCGGGGGTACACCTTC. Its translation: CASGSPRGYTF.

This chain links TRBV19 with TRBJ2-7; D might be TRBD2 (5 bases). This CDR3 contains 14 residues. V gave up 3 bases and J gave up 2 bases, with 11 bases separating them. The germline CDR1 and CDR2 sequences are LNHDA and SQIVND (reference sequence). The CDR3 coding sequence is TGTGCCAGTAGTATTCAGCGGACCGCCTACGAGCAGTACTTC. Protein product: CASSIQRTAYEQYF.

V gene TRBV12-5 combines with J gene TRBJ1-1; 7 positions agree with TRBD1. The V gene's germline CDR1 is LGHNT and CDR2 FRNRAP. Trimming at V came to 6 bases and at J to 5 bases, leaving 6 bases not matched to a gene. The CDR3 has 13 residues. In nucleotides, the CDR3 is TGTGCTAGTGGATCCTCAGGGGGGACTGAAGCTTTCTTT. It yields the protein CASGSSGGTEAFF. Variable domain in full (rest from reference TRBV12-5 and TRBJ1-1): DARVTQTPRHKVTEMGQEVTMRCQPILGHNTVFWYRQTMMQGLELLAYFRNRAPLDDSGMPKDRFSAEMPDATLATLKIQPSEPRDSAVYFCASGSSGGTEAFFGQGTRLTVV.

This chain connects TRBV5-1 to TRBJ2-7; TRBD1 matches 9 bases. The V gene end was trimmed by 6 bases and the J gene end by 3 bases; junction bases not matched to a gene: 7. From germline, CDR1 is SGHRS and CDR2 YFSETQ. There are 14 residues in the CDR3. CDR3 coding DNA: TGCGCCAGCACCGAACCGGGACAGGGCTACGAGCAGTACTTC. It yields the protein CASTEPGQGYEQYF.

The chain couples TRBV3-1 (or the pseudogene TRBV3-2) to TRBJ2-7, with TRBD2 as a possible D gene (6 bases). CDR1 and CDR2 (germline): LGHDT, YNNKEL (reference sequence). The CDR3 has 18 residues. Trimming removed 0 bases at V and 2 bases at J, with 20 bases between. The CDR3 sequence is CASSQDPARARDAYEQYF. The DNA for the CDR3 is TGTGCCAGCAGCCAAGATCCCGCCCGGGCGCGGGATGCCTACGAGCAGTACTTC.

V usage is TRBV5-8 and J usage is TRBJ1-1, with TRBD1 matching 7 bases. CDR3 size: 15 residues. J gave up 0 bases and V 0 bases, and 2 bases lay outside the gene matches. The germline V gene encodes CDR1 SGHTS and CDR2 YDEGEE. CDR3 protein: CASSLAGTVNTEAFF. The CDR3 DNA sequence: TGTGCCAGCAGCTTGGCCGGGACAGTGAACACTGAAGCTTTCTTT.

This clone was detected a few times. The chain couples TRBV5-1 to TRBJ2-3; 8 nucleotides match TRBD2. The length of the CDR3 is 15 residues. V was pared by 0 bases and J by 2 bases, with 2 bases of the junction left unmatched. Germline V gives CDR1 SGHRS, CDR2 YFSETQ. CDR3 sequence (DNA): TGCGCCAGCAGCTTGGAGCGGGGGCCCACAGATACGCAGTATTTT. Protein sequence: CASSLERGPTDTQYF.

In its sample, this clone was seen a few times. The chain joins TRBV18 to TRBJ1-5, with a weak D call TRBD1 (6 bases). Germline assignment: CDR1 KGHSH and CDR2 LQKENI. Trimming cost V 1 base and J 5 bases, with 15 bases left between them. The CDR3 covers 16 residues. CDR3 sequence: CASSPRVASGDQPQHF. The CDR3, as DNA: TGTGCCAGCTCACCACGGGTAGCTTCAGGGGATCAGCCCCAGCATTTT.

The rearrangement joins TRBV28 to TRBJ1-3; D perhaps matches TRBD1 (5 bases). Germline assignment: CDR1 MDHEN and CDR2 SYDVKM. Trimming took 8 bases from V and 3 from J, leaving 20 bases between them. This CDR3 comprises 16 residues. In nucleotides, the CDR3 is TGTGCCAGCGGCCTCCTTTTAAGGGGCAGTGGAAACACCATATATTTT. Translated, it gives CASGLLLRGSGNTIYF.

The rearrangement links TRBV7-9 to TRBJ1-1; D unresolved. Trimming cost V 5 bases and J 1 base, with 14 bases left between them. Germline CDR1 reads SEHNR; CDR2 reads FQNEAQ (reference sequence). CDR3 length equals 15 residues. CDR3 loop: CASSPRRGGNTEAFF. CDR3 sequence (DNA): TGTGCCAGCAGCCCCCGGCGGGGTGGGAACACTGAAGCTTTCTTT.

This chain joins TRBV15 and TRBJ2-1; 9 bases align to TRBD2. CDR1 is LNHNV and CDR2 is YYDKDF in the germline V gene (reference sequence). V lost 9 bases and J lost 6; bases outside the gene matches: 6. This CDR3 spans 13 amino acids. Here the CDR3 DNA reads TGTGCCACGAATCTAGCGGGGATCAATGAGCAGTTCTTC. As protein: CATNLAGINEQFF.

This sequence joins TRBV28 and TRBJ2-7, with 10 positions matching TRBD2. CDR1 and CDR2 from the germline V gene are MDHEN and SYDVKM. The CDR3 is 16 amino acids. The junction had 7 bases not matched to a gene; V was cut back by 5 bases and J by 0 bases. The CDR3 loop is CASSVILAGLSYEQYF. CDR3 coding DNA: TGTGCCAGCAGTGTTATACTAGCGGGACTCTCCTACGAGCAGTACTTC.

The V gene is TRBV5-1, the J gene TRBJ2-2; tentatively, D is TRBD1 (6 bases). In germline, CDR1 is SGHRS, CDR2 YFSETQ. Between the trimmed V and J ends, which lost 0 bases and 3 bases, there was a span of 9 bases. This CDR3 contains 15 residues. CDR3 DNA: TGCGCCAGCAGCTTGGACAGGGTACACACCGGGGAGCTGTTTTTT. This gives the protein CASSLDRVHTGELFF. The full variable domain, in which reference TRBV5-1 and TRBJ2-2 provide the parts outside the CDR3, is KAGVTQTPRYLIKTRGQQVTLSCSPISGHRSVSWYQQTPGQGLQFLFEYFSETQRNKGNFPGRFSGRQFSNSRSEMNVSTLELGDSALYLCASSLDRVHTGELFFGEGSRLTVL.

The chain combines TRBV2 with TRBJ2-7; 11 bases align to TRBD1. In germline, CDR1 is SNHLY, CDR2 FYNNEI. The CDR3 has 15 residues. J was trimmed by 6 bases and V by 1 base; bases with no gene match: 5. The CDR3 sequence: CASSEGRTGGFEQYF. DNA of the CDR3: TGTGCCAGCAGTGAAGGGAGGACAGGGGGCTTCGAGCAGTACTTC.

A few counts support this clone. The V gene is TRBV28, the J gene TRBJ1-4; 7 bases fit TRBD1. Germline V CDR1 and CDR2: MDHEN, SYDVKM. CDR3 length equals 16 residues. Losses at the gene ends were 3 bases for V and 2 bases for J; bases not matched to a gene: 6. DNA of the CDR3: TGTGCCAGCAGTTTTTCGGGACAGACGACTAATGAAAAACTGTTTTTT. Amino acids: CASSFSGQTTNEKLFF.

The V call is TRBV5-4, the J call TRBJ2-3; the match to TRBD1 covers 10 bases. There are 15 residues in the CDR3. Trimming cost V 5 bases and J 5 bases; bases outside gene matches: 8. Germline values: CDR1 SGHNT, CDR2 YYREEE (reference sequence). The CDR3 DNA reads TGTGCCAGCAGGGAGACAGGGGGCGGGAAAGATACGCAGTATTTT. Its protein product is CASRETGGGKDTQYF.

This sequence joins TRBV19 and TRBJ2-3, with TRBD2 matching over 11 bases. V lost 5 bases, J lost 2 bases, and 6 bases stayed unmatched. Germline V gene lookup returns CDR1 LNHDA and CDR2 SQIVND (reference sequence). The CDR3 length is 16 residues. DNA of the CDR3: TGTGCCAGTAGTCCCCGACTAGCGGGGACCACAGATACGCAGTATTTT. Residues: CASSPRLAGTTDTQYF.

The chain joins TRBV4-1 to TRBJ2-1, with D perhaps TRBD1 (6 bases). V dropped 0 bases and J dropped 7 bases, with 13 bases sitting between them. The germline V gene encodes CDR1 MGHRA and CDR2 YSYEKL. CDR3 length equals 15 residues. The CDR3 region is CASSQDHWTVNEQFF. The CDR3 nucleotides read TGCGCCAGCAGCCAAGATCATTGGACAGTAAATGAGCAGTTCTTC.